A single sample is the source of the 28 T cell receptor beta chains below, sequenced in a study of shared clonotypes between healthy human individuals. Sequencing was performed with immunoSEQ multiplex PCR; in TCRdb, only in-frame clones are kept and a portion is missing. The data show 2 million to 2.5 million clones, approximately 93% seen once. Sequencing was done on a sample of naive CD4+ T cells from PBMCs. Sample subset: CD45RA+ positively selected. The receptor set was obtained from a man between 18 and 29 years old in good health. Some clones in this sample may be carry-over from other donors' samples.

Details on this clone: Because the CDR3 is missing its conserved closing phenylalanine or tryptophan, this is likely a read error. The limits of the CDR3 on the DNA are not certain, so only TCRdb's listed CDR3 is given. The chain uses TRBV5-4 and TRBJ2-7; the table assigns TRBD1, which was not confirmed against the DNA. Germline CDR1 and CDR2: SGHNT and YYREEE (reference sequence). The CDR3 is 12 amino acids in total, end residues counted. This chain's CDR3 is CASSSPGGTGKI.

The chain combines TRBV9 with TRBJ1-1, with no clear D. This CDR3 comprises 14 residues. The V and J ends lost 4 bases and 0 bases respectively, with 10 bases between them. Germline CDR1 is SGDLS and CDR2 is YYNGEE. CDR3 coding DNA: TGTGCCAGCAGCCCGGGGAACATGAACACTGAAGCTTTCTTT. Translating it yields CASSPGNMNTEAFF.

The chain combines TRBV14 with TRBJ2-2; D gene ambiguous. CDR1 SGHDN and CDR2 FVKESK come from the germline V gene. This CDR3 region has 12 residues. The V and J ends lost 1 base and 7 bases respectively, with 4 bases between them. Here the CDR3 reads CASSQVDGELFF. DNA of the CDR3: TGTGCCAGCAGCCAAGTAGACGGGGAGCTGTTTTTT.

The chain joins TRBV7-9 to TRBJ1-5; 10 bases agree with TRBD1. The CDR3 has 18 residues. Germline CDR1 SEHNR, CDR2 FQNEAQ (reference sequence). V lost 5 bases to trimming and J lost 0 bases; unmatched junction nucleotides: 10. The CDR3 protein is CASSPGTGVSPSNQPQHF. Written as DNA, the CDR3 is TGTGCCAGCAGCCCAGGGACAGGGGTCAGCCCTAGCAATCAGCCCCAGCATTTT.

The rearrangement links TRBV7-3 to TRBJ2-3; D unresolved. V dropped 8 bases and J dropped 7 bases, with 13 bases sitting between them. Per germline, CDR1 SGHTA and CDR2 FQGTGA. The CDR3 totals 12 residues. This CDR3 is CASGHPENTQYF. The CDR3 coding sequence is TGTGCCAGCGGCCACCCGGAAAATACGCAGTATTTT.

This chain connects TRBV20-1 to TRBJ2-1, with D maybe TRBD1 (5 bases). The germline V and J ends were trimmed by 7 bases and 8 bases, with 12 bases remaining between them. This CDR3 has 11 amino acids. From germline, CDR1 is DFQATT and CDR2 SNEGSKA (reference sequence). The CDR3 sequence is CSGEQVDEQFF. Here the CDR3 DNA reads TGCAGTGGTGAACAGGTTGATGAGCAGTTCTTC.

About this clone: Other nucleotide sequences from this sample produce the same CDR3. The V call is TRBV7-2, the J call TRBJ2-7, with TRBD2 matching over 13 bases. With 5 bases clipped from V and 6 bases from J, the junction kept 4 bases outside the gene matches. The CDR3 contains 14 residues. In germline, CDR1 is SGHTA, CDR2 FQGNSA. The CDR3 loop is CASSLGTSGTEQYF. The CDR3 DNA follows: TGTGCCAGCAGCCTCGGGACTAGCGGGACCGAGCAGTACTTC.

The count of this clone is one. The chain combines TRBV9 with TRBJ1-1; possibly TRBD1 for D (6 bases). Trimming pared 4 bases from V and 7 bases from J, leaving 14 bases between. In germline, CDR1 is SGDLS, CDR2 YYNGEE. The CDR3 sequence is 13 residues long. CDR3 protein: CASSPPGDIEAFF. Written as DNA, the CDR3 is TGTGCCAGCAGCCCACCCGGGGACATTGAAGCTTTCTTT.

V usage is TRBV18 and J usage is TRBJ2-5; D ambiguous. This CDR3 is 13 amino acids long. The V gene lost 3 bases and the J gene lost 6 bases, with 11 bases spanning the gap. Germline CDR1 and CDR2: KGHSH and LQKENI. CDR3 DNA: TGTGCCAGCTCACCGGACGGTCGGAAGACCCAGTACTTC. This encodes CASSPDGRKTQYF.

Here the CDR3 DNA reads TGTGCCAGCAGCTTAAGACAGGGGGCCTCTCAAGAGACCCAGTACTTC. Its protein product is CASSLRQGASQETQYF. This chain links TRBV7-2 with TRBJ2-5, with 10 bases aligning to TRBD1. The CDR3 loop spans 16 amino acids. The V gene end was trimmed by 2 bases and the J gene end by 2 bases; junction bases not matched to a gene: 5. Germline CDR1 reads SGHTA; CDR2 reads FQGNSA.

The table lists this clone with a count of one. The chain combines TRBV27 with TRBJ1-2; no clear D. The CDR3 consists of 13 residues. The germline V gene has CDR1 MNHEY and CDR2 SMNVEV (reference sequence). V shed 3 bases and J shed 4 bases, with 9 bases lying between them. The CDR3, as DNA: TGTGCCAGCAGTTTCGACTTTACCTATGGCTACACCTTC. This encodes CASSFDFTYGYTF.

V and J are TRBV5-1 and TRBJ1-2, with D perhaps matching TRBD1 (5 bases). The CDR3 consists of 15 residues. Germline CDR1 reads SGHRS; CDR2 reads YFSETQ. V gave up 1 base and J gave up 4 bases, with 14 bases separating them. CDR3 DNA sequence: TGCGCCAGCAGCTTGAGTCGTAGGGGCAGCTATGGCTACACCTTC. It codes for CASSLSRRGSYGYTF.

The CDR3: CASSLGPRGNEQFF. The CDR3 DNA follows: TGTGCCAGCAGCTTAGGCCCGAGGGGTAATGAGCAGTTCTTC. The chain employs TRBV7-2 and TRBJ2-1, with D possibly being TRBD1 or TRBD2 (5 bases each). The CDR3 length is 14 residues. Per the germline V gene, CDR1 is SGHTA and CDR2 is FQGNSA. V lost 1 base and J lost 7, with 11 bases in between.

This sequence joins TRBV5-1 and TRBJ1-2; D is ambiguous. Germline V gives CDR1 SGHRS, CDR2 YFSETQ. Trimming took 4 bases from V and 6 from J, leaving 13 bases between them. The CDR3 has 13 residues. CDR3 sequence: CASSRGDADGYTF. The CDR3 DNA follows: TGCGCCAGCAGCCGGGGAGACGCCGATGGCTACACCTTC. The full variable domain, completed using reference TRBV5-1 and TRBJ1-2, is KAGVTQTPRYLIKTRGQQVTLSCSPISGHRSVSWYQQTPGQGLQFLFEYFSETQRNKGNFPGRFSGRQFSNSRSEMNVSTLELGDSALYLCASSRGDADGYTFGSGTRLTVV.

V and J are TRBV27 and TRBJ2-1, with TRBD2 identical over 13 bases. Trimming cost V 5 bases and J 5 bases; bases outside gene matches: 12. Germline V gives CDR1 MNHEY, CDR2 SMNVEV (reference sequence). There are 18 residues in the CDR3. CDR3 sequence (DNA): TGTGCCAGCAGTCAACCCATGGGGACTAGCGGGATACACAATGAGCAGTTCTTC. It yields the protein CASSQPMGTSGIHNEQFF.

V and J are TRBV6-5 and TRBJ1-2; D remains unclear. V was shortened by 8 bases and J by 1 base, with 11 bases between the two germline ends. Germline CDR1 reads MNHEY; CDR2 reads SVGAGI. This CDR3 has 13 amino acids. In DNA, the CDR3 is TGTGCCAGCCGAGGGCAGAATAACTATGGCTACACCTTC. Translated: CASRGQNNYGYTF.

The CDR3 coding sequence is TGTGCCATCAGCTCAATATTAGGGGACTCCTATGGCTACACCTTC. Protein: CAISSILGDSYGYTF. The genes are TRBV10-3 and TRBJ1-2; weak D call: TRBD1 (5 bases). The CDR3 is 15 amino acids. The germline V gene encodes CDR1 ENHRY and CDR2 SYGVKD. V was trimmed by 6 bases and J by 4 bases, leaving 18 bases between them.

This chain uses TRBV28 with TRBJ1-1, with D perhaps TRBD1 (5 bases). CDR1 and CDR2 (germline): MDHEN, SYDVKM. CDR3 size: 15 residues. Trimming stripped 7 bases from V and 0 bases from J, with 15 bases between. The CDR3 reads CASTPGGRMNTEAFF. The CDR3 DNA reads TGTGCCAGCACCCCCGGGGGGAGAATGAACACTGAAGCTTTCTTT.

The genes are TRBV6-1 and TRBJ1-1; 7 positions agree with TRBD1. The CDR3 runs 14 residues. J lost 6 bases, V lost 5 bases, and 9 bases had no gene match. CDR1 and CDR2 (germline): MNHNS, SASEGT. This CDR3 is CASSQNRGRAEAFF. The CDR3 bases are TGTGCCAGCAGTCAAAACAGGGGTAGGGCTGAAGCTTTCTTT.

The chain employs TRBV18 and TRBJ2-2, with TRBD2 matching 9 bases. The CDR3 runs to 16 residues. Germline V gives CDR1 KGHSH, CDR2 LQKENI. Germline trimming cut 1 base from V and 4 bases from J; bases unmatched to any gene: 4. CDR3 protein: CASSPLTTSGTGELFF. CDR3 in DNA: TGTGCCAGCTCACCACTTACGACTAGCGGCACCGGGGAGCTGTTTTTT.

This clone appeared a single time. The chain carries TRBV9 and TRBJ2-1; 10 bases are shared with TRBD2. This CDR3 has 16 amino acids. CDR1 and CDR2 (germline): SGDLS, YYNGEE. Losses at the gene ends were 0 bases for V and 6 bases for J; bases not matched to a gene: 6. The CDR3 coding sequence is TGTGCCAGCAGCGTAGGGGTCACTAGCGGGGCCAATGAGCAGTTCTTC. Translating it yields CASSVGVTSGANEQFF.

The chain combines TRBV19 with TRBJ1-4, with TRBD1 as a possible D gene (6 bases). Germline-derived CDR1 and CDR2 are LNHDA and SQIVND (reference sequence). The CDR3 is made up of 16 amino acids. Between the trimmed V and J ends, which lost 0 bases and 5 bases, there was a span of 13 bases. The CDR3 nucleotides are TGTGCCAGTAGTATAGAAGGTGGGGGCGAGAATGAAAAACTGTTTTTT. It codes for CASSIEGGGENEKLFF. The full variable domain, rest sourced from reference TRBV19 and TRBJ1-4, is DGGITQSPKYLFRKEGQNVTLSCEQNLNHDAMYWYRQDPGQGLRLIYYSQIVNDFQKGDIAEGYSVSREKKESFPLTVTSAQKNPTAFYLCASSIEGGGENEKLFFGSGTQLSVL.

V gene TRBV10-3 combines with J gene TRBJ2-3; D gene unclear. The CDR3 consists of 15 residues. V dropped 3 bases and J dropped 6 bases, with 16 bases sitting between them. Germline V gene lookup returns CDR1 ENHRY and CDR2 SYGVKD. This CDR3 reads CAISEGPRSGDTQYF. The DNA for the CDR3 is TGTGCCATCAGTGAAGGGCCGAGGAGTGGGGATACGCAGTATTTT.

J is TRBJ1-1 and V is TRBV7-8; D is ambiguous. The CDR3 runs to 12 residues. Trimming cost V 1 base and J 10 bases, with 10 bases left between them. Germline V CDR1 and CDR2: SGHVS, FQNEAQ. The CDR3 spells CASSLGGVGAFF. The CDR3 DNA reads as TGTGCCAGCAGCTTAGGTGGGGTTGGAGCTTTCTTT. Full variable domain (remainder filled in from reference TRBV7-8 and TRBJ1-1): GAGVSQSPRYKVAKRGQDVALRCDPISGHVSLFWYQQALGQGPEFLTYFQNEAQLDKSGLPSDRFFAERPEGSVSTLKIQRTQQEDSAVYLCASSLGGVGAFFGQGTRLTVV.

Comment on this clone: The sample holds other DNA sequences that translate to the same CDR3. V gene TRBV28 combines with J gene TRBJ2-1, with 13 nucleotides matching TRBD2. J gave up 7 bases and V 5 bases, and 2 bases lay outside the gene matches. The germline V gene encodes CDR1 MDHEN and CDR2 SYDVKM. The CDR3 consists of 14 residues. The CDR3 region has the DNA TGTGCCAGCAGTCCGGGACTAGCGGGAAATGAGCAGTTCTTC. Translation: CASSPGLAGNEQFF.

This chain uses TRBV5-1 with TRBJ1-4; D is ambiguous. There are 17 residues in the CDR3. The V gene lost 2 bases and the J gene lost 0 bases, with 14 bases spanning the gap. The germline gives CDR1 SGHRS, CDR2 YFSETQ. The CDR3 coding sequence is TGCGCCAGCAGCTTCTCCTTTGCAGGCCCAACTAATGAAAAACTGTTTTTT. This sequence encodes CASSFSFAGPTNEKLFF.

This clone appeared a single time. The rearrangement uses TRBV18 and TRBJ1-4; D call uncertain. This CDR3 region has 14 residues. Trimming pared 0 bases from V and 8 bases from J, leaving 10 bases between. CDR1 KGHSH and CDR2 LQKENI come from the germline V gene. The CDR3 sequence is CASSPPGRAEKLFF. CDR3 nucleotides: TGTGCCAGCTCACCACCGGGTCGGGCCGAAAAACTGTTTTTT.

The chain couples TRBV7-9 to TRBJ2-1; no firm D call. The germline V gene encodes CDR1 SEHNR and CDR2 FQNEAQ (reference sequence). This CDR3 contains 14 residues. The V end was cut by 5 bases, the J end by 4 bases, with 12 bases between. This CDR3 is CASSPLGIYNEQFF. CDR3 DNA sequence: TGTGCCAGCAGCCCCCTAGGGATTTACAATGAGCAGTTCTTC.